This T cell receptor beta chain was recorded in a study of cytomegalovirus exposure and HLA in healthy donors. Study overall: Later analysis reported that the 95 to 150 validation repertoires shared the platform of the roughly 630 first-cohort repertoires.

Germline loops: CDR1 SGDLS, CDR2 YYNGEE. The junction had 11 bases not matched to a gene; V was cut back by 5 bases and J by 9 bases. This CDR3 spans 14 amino acids. The method was immunoSEQ multiplex PCR; TCRdb's version includes in-frame clones alone and lacks a portion of them. The table shows fewer than 200,000 clones, with approximately 96% occurring only once. Sequencing input: PBMCs. V usage is TRBV9 and J usage is TRBJ2-3, with 8 nucleotides matching TRBD2. The sequence was collected from a woman younger than 35 in good health and CMV-seronegative. CDR3 coding DNA: TGTGCCAGCAGTAGGGGAGCGGGGGTCGCGACGCAGTATTTT. This gives the protein CASSRGAGVATQYF.